The 10 T cell receptor beta chains reported below all come from one sample, sequenced in a study of OX40 agonist ivuxolimab in advanced cancers. Some clones are missing from TCRdb's copy, which holds only in-frame ones; the method was immunoSEQ multiplex PCR. This sample has fewer than 80,000 clones; about nine tenths occur once, and the top ten carry around 0.56%. Sequenced material: CD4+ or CD8+ T cells sorted from blood, taken in a trial of the OX40 agonist ivuxolimab. The origin of the receptors is an adult with an advanced solid tumor such as melanoma, head and neck, liver or kidney cancer.

This chain uses TRBV4-2 with TRBJ1-5, with 11 bases that match TRBD1. This CDR3 comprises 15 residues. CDR1 and CDR2 from the germline V gene are LGHNA and YNFKEQ. V lost 4 bases, J lost 3 bases, and 2 bases stayed unmatched. The CDR3 sequence: CASSRTGGNNQPQHF. DNA of the CDR3: TGTGCCAGCAGCCGGACAGGGGGCAACAATCAGCCCCAGCATTTT.

The V call is TRBV5-1, the J call TRBJ2-3; 9 nucleotides agree with TRBD2. Per the germline V gene, CDR1 is SGHRS and CDR2 is YFSETQ. This CDR3 is 14 amino acids long. With 3 bases clipped from V and 6 bases from J, the junction kept 5 bases outside the gene matches. CDR3 protein: CASSSGTSSDTQYF. The CDR3 DNA follows: TGCGCCAGCAGCTCGGGGACTAGCTCGGATACGCAGTATTTT.

The chain has TRBV5-1 and TRBJ1-4; maybe TRBD1 (6 bases). Trimming cost V 3 bases and J 0 bases, with 18 bases left between them. The CDR3 loop spans 18 amino acids. Germline CDR1 is SGHRS and CDR2 is YFSETQ. The CDR3 DNA reads as TGCGCCAGCAGCTATCTCTCCACAGGGCAGTCAACTAATGAAAAACTGTTTTTT. Translating it yields CASSYLSTGQSTNEKLFF.

The chain carries TRBV7-9 and TRBJ1-2, with D perhaps TRBD1 (5 bases). V was trimmed by 5 bases and J by 7 bases, leaving 17 bases between them. The CDR3 has 14 amino acids. Germline CDR1 SEHNR, CDR2 FQNEAQ (reference sequence). The CDR3 DNA follows: TGTGCCAGCAGCGCCGAAGGCCAGGGAGCTGGCTACACCTTC. Translated, it gives CASSAEGQGAGYTF.

The DNA for the CDR3 is TGTGCCAGCAGTATCAACCTCGGAGATACGCAGTATTTT. Translated: CASSINLGDTQYF. The chain links TRBV2 to TRBJ2-3, with unresolved D. V was cut by 5 bases and J by 5 bases, with 11 bases left in between. This CDR3 is built from 13 residues. The germline V gene encodes CDR1 SNHLY and CDR2 FYNNEI.

The V gene is TRBV2, the J gene TRBJ2-1; D perhaps matches TRBD2 (6 bases). This CDR3 has 16 residues. Deletions cut 7 bases from V and 7 bases from J, with 23 bases between. Germline-derived CDR1 and CDR2 are SNHLY and FYNNEI. CDR3: CASTLGGLFLGNEQFF. DNA of the CDR3: TGTGCCAGCACCTTGGGGGGACTCTTCCTAGGGAATGAGCAGTTCTTC. Combining the CDR3 with reference TRBV2 and TRBJ2-1 gives the whole variable domain EPEVTQTPSHQVTQMGQEVILRCVPISNHLYFYWYRQILGQKVEFLVSFYNNEISEKSEIFDDQFSVERPDGSNFTLKIRSTKLEDSAMYFCASTLGGLFLGNEQFFGPGTRLTVL.

The rearrangement uses TRBV5-1 and TRBJ2-1; D is unresolved. The CDR3 has 13 residues. Germline V gives CDR1 SGHRS, CDR2 YFSETQ. V gave up 2 bases and J gave up 4 bases, with 7 bases separating them. The CDR3 coding sequence is TGCGCCAGCAGCTTATCCTCATACAATGAGCAGTTCTTC. The encoded protein is CASSLSSYNEQFF.

The genes are TRBV6-5 and TRBJ1-1; D uncertain. The CDR3 extends over 11 amino acids. CDR1 MNHEY and CDR2 SVGAGI come from the germline V gene. Trimming pared 5 bases from V and 7 bases from J, leaving 8 bases between. CDR3: CASSRHLEAFF. As DNA, the CDR3 is TGTGCCAGCAGTAGACACCTTGAAGCTTTCTTT.

This clone was recorded only once. The J gene is TRBJ1-5, the V gene TRBV7-2, with D hard to call. V lost 0 bases and J 6 bases, leaving 12 bases between the germline ends. The CDR3 runs 15 residues. Germline lookup yields CDR1 SGHTA and CDR2 FQGNSA. The CDR3 spells CASSLAGHGSQPQHF. The CDR3 DNA follows: TGTGCCAGCAGCTTAGCCGGGCACGGCAGTCAGCCCCAGCATTTT.

This sequence joins TRBV6-1 and TRBJ1-1; the D is unclear. The CDR3 is made up of 14 amino acids. V lost 2 bases to trimming and J lost 11 bases, with 18 bases between them. Germline V lookup: CDR1 MNHNS, CDR2 SASEGT. Written as DNA, the CDR3 is TGTGCCAGCAGTGAAAGGATAGGCGTCTTTAGGGCTTTCTTT. Residues: CASSERIGVFRAFF.